Below, 26 T cell receptor beta chains from the same sample are listed, as sequenced in a study of cytomegalovirus exposure and HLA in healthy donors. Repertoires were generated with immunoSEQ multiplex PCR, while TCRdb's copy carries only in-frame clones and drops some. The table records over 250,000 clones, about 90% of them present only once. Sequenced material: PBMCs. Receptor source: a woman aged 25 to 39 in good health and CMV-seropositive.

The gene calls are TRBV29-1 and TRBJ2-1; D not certain. The length of the CDR3 is 10 residues. Trimming left V 6 bases short and J 10 bases short, with 10 bases between. Germline V gives CDR1 SQVTM, CDR2 ANQGSEA. CDR3 residues: CSVGSREQFF. CDR3 DNA sequence: TGCAGCGTGGGGTCGCGGGAGCAGTTCTTC.

The CDR3 here is CASSLAGPGEEKLFF. As DNA, the CDR3 is TGTGCCAGCAGCTTAGCGGGGCCAGGAGAAGAAAAACTGTTTTTT. The chain employs TRBV7-9 and TRBJ1-4; a weak D match, TRBD1 (5 bases). CDR3 length: 15 residues. The V end lost 0 bases, the J end lost 8 bases, and 13 bases lay between the germline ends. Germline lookup yields CDR1 SEHNR and CDR2 FQNEAQ (reference sequence). Full variable domain (outside the CDR3, taken from reference TRBV7-9 and TRBJ1-4): DTGVSQNPRHKITKRGQNVTFRCDPISEHNRLYWYRQTLGQGPEFLTYFQNEAQLEKSRLLSDRFSAERPKGSFSTLEIQRTEQGDSAMYLCASSLAGPGEEKLFFGSGTQLSVL.

The J gene is TRBJ2-1, the V gene TRBV4-2, with TRBD2 matching over 9 bases. J lost 9 bases, V lost 2 bases, and 11 bases had no gene match. This CDR3 is 16 amino acids long. Germline V gives CDR1 LGHNA, CDR2 YNFKEQ. This chain's CDR3 is CASSQLFGTSHVEQFF. CDR3 coding DNA: TGTGCCAGCAGCCAATTATTTGGGACTAGCCACGTTGAGCAGTTCTTC.

The chain recombines TRBV10-1 with TRBJ2-4; the D gene is possibly TRBD2 (5 bases). CDR1 is WNHNN and CDR2 is SYGVQD in the germline V gene (reference sequence). CDR3 length equals 17 residues. V lost 3 bases to trimming and J lost 0 bases, with 15 bases between them. In nucleotides, the CDR3 is TGCGCCAGCAGTGACCTACCGGAGAGGGTAGCCAAAAACATTCAGTACTTC. It yields the protein CASSDLPERVAKNIQYF.

The chain recombines TRBV6-1 with TRBJ2-7, with TRBD1 matching 8 bases. J was trimmed by 7 bases and V by 3 bases; bases with no gene match: 5. Germline CDR1 is MNHNS and CDR2 is SASEGT. This CDR3 has 13 amino acids. For the CDR3, the DNA is TGTGCCAGCAGTGATTCACAGGGGGGTGAGCAGTACTTC. Amino acid sequence: CASSDSQGGEQYF.

The CDR3 sequence: CASSLAFLSGNEQFF. The CDR3 DNA reads as TGCGCCAGCAGCTTGGCCTTCCTGAGCGGCAATGAGCAGTTCTTC. J is TRBJ2-1 and V is TRBV5-1; maybe TRBD2 (5 bases). Germline V gene data show CDR1 as SGHRS and CDR2 as YFSETQ. V lost 0 bases and J 6 bases, leaving 13 bases between the germline ends. The CDR3 is 15 amino acids.

The rearrangement links TRBV7-6 to TRBJ2-7; 9 nucleotides match TRBD2. Germline-derived CDR1 and CDR2 are SGHVS and FNYEAQ. J gave up 7 bases and V 1 base, and 11 bases lay outside the gene matches. The CDR3 runs to 16 residues. The CDR3 sequence is CASSLVGSGSFSEQYF. The CDR3 region has the DNA TGTGCCAGCAGCTTAGTGGGTAGCGGGAGTTTTAGTGAGCAGTACTTC.

The V and J genes are TRBV19 and TRBJ1-5, with D possibly being TRBD1 (5 bases). V lost 8 bases to trimming and J lost 0 bases, with 17 bases between them. The CDR3 has 16 residues. Germline-derived CDR1 and CDR2 are LNHDA and SQIVND (reference sequence). CDR3 nucleotides: TGTGCCAGTGCATCTGGGACCGGCAATAGCAATCAGCCCCAGCATTTT. Translated, it gives CASASGTGNSNQPQHF.

The J gene is TRBJ1-2, the V gene TRBV30; 9 bases match TRBD1. The germline V gene encodes CDR1 GTSNPN and CDR2 SVGIG (reference sequence). The CDR3 loop spans 14 amino acids. V trimming: 2 bases; J trimming: 6 bases; junction bases outside the gene matches: 7. The CDR3 loop is CAWSSGQGQNGYTF. CDR3 sequence (DNA): TGTGCCTGGAGTTCCGGACAGGGGCAGAATGGCTACACCTTC.

As regards this clone: The identical CDR3 is also encoded by other nucleotide sequences in the sample. The chain employs TRBV19 and TRBJ1-1, with D perhaps TRBD1 (5 bases). Per the germline V gene, CDR1 is LNHDA and CDR2 is SQIVND (reference sequence). The length of the CDR3 is 13 residues. V was shortened by 6 bases and J by 8 bases, with 16 bases between the two germline ends. The CDR3 sequence: CASSTQGGTEAFF. CDR3 DNA sequence: TGTGCCAGTAGCACCCAAGGAGGGACCGAAGCTTTCTTT.

The rearrangement uses TRBV10-3 and TRBJ1-2; D is perhaps TRBD1 (6 bases). The CDR3 is 13 amino acids. V shed 6 bases and J shed 2 bases, with 10 bases lying between them. CDR1 ENHRY and CDR2 SYGVKD come from the germline V gene. CDR3 residues: CAIRRQENYGYTF. The CDR3 DNA is TGTGCCATCAGAAGACAGGAAAACTATGGCTACACCTTC.

This clone was detected a few times. This sequence joins TRBV2 and TRBJ1-2; tentatively, D is TRBD1 (5 bases). The V gene lost 8 bases and the J gene lost 1 base, with 11 bases spanning the gap. CDR3 length: 13 amino acids. The germline gives CDR1 SNHLY, CDR2 FYNNEI. CDR3 loop: CASLSGSNYGYTF. The CDR3 DNA reads TGTGCCAGCCTTTCAGGGAGTAACTATGGCTACACCTTC.

The J gene is TRBJ1-5, the V gene TRBV28, with a tentative D call TRBD1 (6 bases). CDR1 and CDR2 (germline): MDHEN, SYDVKM. This CDR3 spans 14 amino acids. The ends were cut back, 2 bases at V and 9 bases at J, with 14 bases in the middle. Here the CDR3 reads CASSLPQGPRPQHF. The CDR3 DNA reads as TGTGCCAGCAGTTTACCACAGGGACCACGGCCCCAGCATTTT. Filled out from reference TRBV28 and TRBJ1-5, the complete variable domain reads DVKVTQSSRYLVKRTGEKVFLECVQDMDHENMFWYRQDPGLGLRLIYFSYDVKMKEKGDIPEGYSVSREKKERFSLILESASTNQTSMYLCASSLPQGPRPQHFGDGTRLSIL.

The V gene is TRBV5-6, the J gene TRBJ2-7; D perhaps matches TRBD1 (6 bases). Germline V gives CDR1 SGHDT, CDR2 YYEEEE. Between the trimmed V and J ends, which lost 1 base and 2 bases, there was a span of 13 bases. The CDR3 sequence is 15 residues long. The CDR3 bases are TGTGCCAGCAGCTTGATTAGTGGGACAACCTACGAGCAGTACTTC. Its translation is CASSLISGTTYEQYF. Based on the CDR3 plus reference TRBV5-6 and TRBJ2-7, the full variable domain is DAGVTQSPTHLIKTRGQQVTLRCSPKSGHDTVSWYQQALGQGPQFIFQYYEEEERQRGNFPDRFSGHQFPNYSSELNVNALLLGDSALYLCASSLISGTTYEQYFGPGTRLTVT.

The V gene is TRBV27, the J gene TRBJ2-5, with 10 bases lining up with TRBD2. The length of the CDR3 is 13 residues. CDR1 is MNHEY and CDR2 is SMNVEV in the germline V gene (reference sequence). Trimming cost V 6 bases and J 4 bases; bases outside gene matches: 2. The CDR3 DNA reads TGTGCCAGCAGGACTAGCGGGCGAGAGACCCAGTACTTC. Encoded protein: CASRTSGRETQYF.

The rearrangement uses TRBV5-4 and TRBJ1-2; unclear D gene. The germline V and J ends were trimmed by 2 bases and 3 bases, with 11 bases remaining between them. The CDR3 spans 14 residues. Germline loops: CDR1 SGHNT, CDR2 YYREEE (reference sequence). The CDR3 reads CASSLGPQDYGYTF. In nucleotides, the CDR3 is TGTGCCAGCAGCTTAGGTCCTCAAGACTATGGCTACACCTTC.

This clone was counted between two and nine times. The chain carries TRBV7-2 and TRBJ1-5; 10 bases agree with TRBD1. Looked up from germline, CDR1 is SGHTA and CDR2 is FQGNSA. Unmatched junction bases numbered 1, after V lost 3 bases and J lost 5 bases. The CDR3 runs to 14 residues. The CDR3 sequence: CASSLTGGDQPQHF. The CDR3 DNA sequence: TGTGCCAGCAGCTTGACAGGGGGCGATCAGCCCCAGCATTTT. The full variable domain, with the rest looked up from reference TRBV7-2 and TRBJ1-5, is GAGVSQSPSNKVTEKGKDVELRCDPISGHTALYWYRQSLGQGLEFLIYFQGNSAPDKSGLPSDRFSAERTGGSVSTLTIQRTQQEDSAVYLCASSLTGGDQPQHFGDGTRLSIL.

The genes are TRBV30 and TRBJ1-1; a weak D match, TRBD1 (6 bases). Germline V gene sequence: CDR1 GTSNPN, CDR2 SVGIG (reference sequence). The CDR3 covers 13 residues. Trimming left V 3 bases short and J 8 bases short, with 16 bases between. CDR3 amino acids: CAWRNRQEGEAFF. The CDR3 DNA reads as TGTGCCTGGAGAAATAGACAGGAAGGCGAAGCTTTCTTT.

The chain employs TRBV7-8 and TRBJ2-3; no reliable D call. With 5 bases removed from V and 6 bases from J, the gap between germline ends came to 12 bases. There are 13 residues in the CDR3. Germline lookup yields CDR1 SGHVS and CDR2 FQNEAQ. DNA for the CDR3: TGTGCCAGCAGCCTGGCCCCCTGGGATACGCAGTATTTT. It is translated as CASSLAPWDTQYF. Supplemented by reference TRBV7-8 and TRBJ2-3, the full variable domain reads GAGVSQSPRYKVAKRGQDVALRCDPISGHVSLFWYQQALGQGPEFLTYFQNEAQLDKSGLPSDRFFAERPEGSVSTLKIQRTQQEDSAVYLCASSLAPWDTQYFGPGTRLTVL.

V is TRBV7-6 and J is TRBJ2-7; a weak D match, TRBD1 (5 bases). Germline CDR1 SGHVS, CDR2 FNYEAQ. With 1 base removed from V and 0 bases from J, the gap between germline ends came to 10 bases. This CDR3 region has 15 residues. As DNA, the CDR3 is TGTGCCAGCAGCTTAGAACAGGCCTTCTCCTACGAGCAGTACTTC. Translating it yields CASSLEQAFSYEQYF. Variable domain in full (rest from reference TRBV7-6 and TRBJ2-7): GAGVSQSPRYKVTKRGQDVALRCDPISGHVSLYWYRQALGQGPEFLTYFNYEAQQDKSGLPNDRFSAERPEGSISTLTIQRTEQRDSAMYRCASSLEQAFSYEQYFGPGTRLTVT.

This chain joins TRBV18 and TRBJ2-6; D not certain. There are 16 residues in the CDR3. The V end was cut by 4 bases, the J end by 0 bases, with 10 bases between. Per germline, CDR1 KGHSH and CDR2 LQKENI. The chain's CDR3 is CASSRTDSSGANVLTF. Here the CDR3 DNA reads TGTGCCAGCTCACGTACTGATAGCTCTGGGGCCAACGTCCTGACTTTC.

The chain uses TRBV5-1 and TRBJ2-1; unclear D gene. This CDR3 spans 15 amino acids. The V end was cut by 4 bases, the J end by 0 bases, with 11 bases between. Germline assignment: CDR1 SGHRS and CDR2 YFSETQ. For the CDR3, the DNA is TGCGCCAGCAGCGGCCATATTAGCTCCTACAATGAGCAGTTCTTC. This codes for CASSGHISSYNEQFF.

The chain recombines TRBV27 with TRBJ1-4; D gene ambiguous. The V gene's germline CDR1 is MNHEY and CDR2 SMNVEV (reference sequence). Trimming removed 8 bases at V and 7 bases at J, with 14 bases between. The CDR3 is 13 amino acids. CDR3 nucleotides: TGTGCCAGCGCGGATCAGCACGGTGAAAAACTGTTTTTT. Translated, it gives CASADQHGEKLFF.

The V call is TRBV19, the J call TRBJ2-3, with TRBD1 matching over 8 bases. J was trimmed by 4 bases and V by 10 bases; bases with no gene match: 4. The CDR3 totals 12 residues. Germline CDR1 and CDR2: LNHDA and SQIVND (reference sequence). This chain's CDR3 is CATRGRSDTQYF. DNA for the CDR3: TGTGCCACCAGGGGGCGGTCAGATACGCAGTATTTT.

This clone was detected only a few times. The chain has TRBV7-9 and TRBJ1-5; D is ambiguous. This CDR3 region has 14 residues. Looked up from germline, CDR1 is SEHNR and CDR2 is FQNEAQ (reference sequence). Deletions cut 8 bases from V and 7 bases from J, with 18 bases between. The DNA of the CDR3 is TGTGCCAGCGGCTACGGCGTAGGGCACCAGCCCCAGCATTTT. It translates to CASGYGVGHQPQHF.

The rearrangement uses TRBV5-1 and TRBJ2-4; possibly TRBD2 for D (5 bases). The CDR3 covers 12 residues. The germline V and J ends were trimmed by 0 bases and 13 bases, with 11 bases remaining between them. Germline V CDR1 and CDR2: SGHRS, YFSETQ. The CDR3, as DNA: TGCGCCAGCAGCTTGGCCAGCGGAGAGCAGTACTTC. Its translation: CASSLASGEQYF.